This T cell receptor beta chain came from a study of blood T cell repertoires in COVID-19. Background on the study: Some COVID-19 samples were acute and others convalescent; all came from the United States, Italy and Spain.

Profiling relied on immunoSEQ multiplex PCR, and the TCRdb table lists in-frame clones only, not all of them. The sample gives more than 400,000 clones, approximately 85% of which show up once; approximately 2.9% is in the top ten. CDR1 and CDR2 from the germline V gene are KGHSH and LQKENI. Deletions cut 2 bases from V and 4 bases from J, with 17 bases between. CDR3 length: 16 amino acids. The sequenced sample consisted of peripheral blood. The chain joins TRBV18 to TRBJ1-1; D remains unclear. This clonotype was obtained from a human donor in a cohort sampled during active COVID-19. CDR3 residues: CASSPWGDGRPTEAFF. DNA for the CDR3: TGTGCCAGCTCACCATGGGGAGACGGAAGGCCCACTGAAGCTTTCTTT.